Listed below are T cell receptor beta chains from one sample, sequenced in a study of blood T cell repertoires in COVID-19. Measured with immunoSEQ multiplex PCR; TCRdb has only the in-frame clones, and not every one. In the table there are about 210,000 clones, roughly 80% of which are singletons. The specimen sequenced was peripheral blood. The receptors derive from a woman aged 80 or older with COVID-19, enrolled during active disease. Both conserved end residues are part of each CDR3.

J gene,V gene,CDR3 protein
TRBJ2-1,TRBV11-1,CASSLSSGDINNEQFF
TRBJ1-1,TRBV2,CASSGQMNTEAFF
TRBJ2-3,TRBV19,CASSSVGGASGTQYF
TRBJ2-5,TRBV3-1/TRBV3-2,CASSQATGTAETQYF
TRBJ1-2,TRBV16,CASSPPFAGANYGYTF
TRBJ2-2,TRBV7-2,CASSPNIELFF
TRBJ1-2,TRBV7-9,CASSFPQTGGRGGYTF
TRBJ1-4,TRBV6-5,CASSTIREKLFF
TRBJ1-1,TRBV5-1,CASYTGTGVTEAFF
TRBJ2-2,TRBV3-1/TRBV3-2,CASSQPGGAGNTGELFF
TRBJ1-4,TRBV7-9,CASSFGTLGEEKLFF
TRBJ2-5,TRBV5-4,CASSPDPGGEETQYF